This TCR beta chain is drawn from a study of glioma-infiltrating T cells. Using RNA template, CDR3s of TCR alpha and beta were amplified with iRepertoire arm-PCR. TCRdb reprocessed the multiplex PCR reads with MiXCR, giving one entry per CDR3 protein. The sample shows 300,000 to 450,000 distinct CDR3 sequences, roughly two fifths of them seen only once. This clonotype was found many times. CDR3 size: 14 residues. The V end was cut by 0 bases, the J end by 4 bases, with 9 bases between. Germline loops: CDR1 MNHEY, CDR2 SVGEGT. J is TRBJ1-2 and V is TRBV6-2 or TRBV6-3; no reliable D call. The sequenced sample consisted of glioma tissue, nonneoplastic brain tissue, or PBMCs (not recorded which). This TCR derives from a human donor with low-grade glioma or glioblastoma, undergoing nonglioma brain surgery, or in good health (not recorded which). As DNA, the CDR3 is TGTGCCAGCAGTTACTCGGGCGATCTCTATGGCTACACCTTC. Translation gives CASSYSGDLYGYTF.